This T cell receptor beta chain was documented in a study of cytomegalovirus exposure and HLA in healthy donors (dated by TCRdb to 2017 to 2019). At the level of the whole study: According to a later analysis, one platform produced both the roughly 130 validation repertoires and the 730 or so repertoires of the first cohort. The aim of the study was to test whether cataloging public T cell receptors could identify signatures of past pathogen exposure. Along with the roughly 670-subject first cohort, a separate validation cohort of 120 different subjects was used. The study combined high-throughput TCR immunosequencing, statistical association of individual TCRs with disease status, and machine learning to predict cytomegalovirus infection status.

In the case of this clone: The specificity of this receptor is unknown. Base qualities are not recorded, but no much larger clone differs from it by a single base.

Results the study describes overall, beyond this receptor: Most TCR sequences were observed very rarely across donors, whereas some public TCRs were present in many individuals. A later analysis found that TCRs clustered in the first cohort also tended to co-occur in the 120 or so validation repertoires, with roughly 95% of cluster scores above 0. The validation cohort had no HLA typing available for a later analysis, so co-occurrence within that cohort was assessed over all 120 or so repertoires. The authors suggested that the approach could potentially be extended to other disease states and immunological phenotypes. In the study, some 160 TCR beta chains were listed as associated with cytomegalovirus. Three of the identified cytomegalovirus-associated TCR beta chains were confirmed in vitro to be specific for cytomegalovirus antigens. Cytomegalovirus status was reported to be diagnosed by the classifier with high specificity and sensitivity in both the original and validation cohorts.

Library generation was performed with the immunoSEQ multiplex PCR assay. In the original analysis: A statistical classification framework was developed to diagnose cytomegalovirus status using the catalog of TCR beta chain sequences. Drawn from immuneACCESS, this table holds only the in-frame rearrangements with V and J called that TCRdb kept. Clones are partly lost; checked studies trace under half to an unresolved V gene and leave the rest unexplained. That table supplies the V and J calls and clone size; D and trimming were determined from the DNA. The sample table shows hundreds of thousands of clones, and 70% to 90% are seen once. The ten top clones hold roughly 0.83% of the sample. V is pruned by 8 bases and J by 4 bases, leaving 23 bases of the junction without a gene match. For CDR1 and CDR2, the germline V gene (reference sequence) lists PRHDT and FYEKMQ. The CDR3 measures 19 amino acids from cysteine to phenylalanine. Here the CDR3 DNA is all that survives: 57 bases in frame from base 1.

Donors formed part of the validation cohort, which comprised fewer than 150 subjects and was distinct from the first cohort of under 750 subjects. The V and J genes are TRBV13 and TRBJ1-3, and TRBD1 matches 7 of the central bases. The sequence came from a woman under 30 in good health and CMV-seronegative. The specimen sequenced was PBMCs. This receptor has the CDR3 CASSRLLTGYTRVGNTIYF. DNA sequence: TGTGCCAGCTCCAGATTACTGACAGGGTATACCCGTGTGGGAAACACCATATATTTT.